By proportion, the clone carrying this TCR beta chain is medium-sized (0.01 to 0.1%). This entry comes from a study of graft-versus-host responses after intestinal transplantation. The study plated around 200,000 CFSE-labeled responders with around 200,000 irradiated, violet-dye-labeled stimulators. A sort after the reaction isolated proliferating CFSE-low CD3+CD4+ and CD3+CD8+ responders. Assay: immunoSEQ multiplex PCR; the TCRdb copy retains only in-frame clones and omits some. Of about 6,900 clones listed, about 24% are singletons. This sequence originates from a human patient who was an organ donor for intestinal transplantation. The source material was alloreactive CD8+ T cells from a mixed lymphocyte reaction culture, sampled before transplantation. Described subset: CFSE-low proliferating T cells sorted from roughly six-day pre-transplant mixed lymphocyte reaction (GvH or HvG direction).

As DNA, the CDR3 is TGTGCCAGCAGTTCTGGACAGTCGGATGCGAAGCCCCAGCATTTT. This sequence encodes CASSSGQSDAKPQHF. This chain connects TRBV28 to TRBJ1-5; tentative D call: TRBD1 (6 bases). Trimming took off 4 bases at V and 8 bases at J, with 18 bases between the two ends. The CDR3 runs to 15 residues. The germline V gene has CDR1 MDHEN and CDR2 SYDVKM.